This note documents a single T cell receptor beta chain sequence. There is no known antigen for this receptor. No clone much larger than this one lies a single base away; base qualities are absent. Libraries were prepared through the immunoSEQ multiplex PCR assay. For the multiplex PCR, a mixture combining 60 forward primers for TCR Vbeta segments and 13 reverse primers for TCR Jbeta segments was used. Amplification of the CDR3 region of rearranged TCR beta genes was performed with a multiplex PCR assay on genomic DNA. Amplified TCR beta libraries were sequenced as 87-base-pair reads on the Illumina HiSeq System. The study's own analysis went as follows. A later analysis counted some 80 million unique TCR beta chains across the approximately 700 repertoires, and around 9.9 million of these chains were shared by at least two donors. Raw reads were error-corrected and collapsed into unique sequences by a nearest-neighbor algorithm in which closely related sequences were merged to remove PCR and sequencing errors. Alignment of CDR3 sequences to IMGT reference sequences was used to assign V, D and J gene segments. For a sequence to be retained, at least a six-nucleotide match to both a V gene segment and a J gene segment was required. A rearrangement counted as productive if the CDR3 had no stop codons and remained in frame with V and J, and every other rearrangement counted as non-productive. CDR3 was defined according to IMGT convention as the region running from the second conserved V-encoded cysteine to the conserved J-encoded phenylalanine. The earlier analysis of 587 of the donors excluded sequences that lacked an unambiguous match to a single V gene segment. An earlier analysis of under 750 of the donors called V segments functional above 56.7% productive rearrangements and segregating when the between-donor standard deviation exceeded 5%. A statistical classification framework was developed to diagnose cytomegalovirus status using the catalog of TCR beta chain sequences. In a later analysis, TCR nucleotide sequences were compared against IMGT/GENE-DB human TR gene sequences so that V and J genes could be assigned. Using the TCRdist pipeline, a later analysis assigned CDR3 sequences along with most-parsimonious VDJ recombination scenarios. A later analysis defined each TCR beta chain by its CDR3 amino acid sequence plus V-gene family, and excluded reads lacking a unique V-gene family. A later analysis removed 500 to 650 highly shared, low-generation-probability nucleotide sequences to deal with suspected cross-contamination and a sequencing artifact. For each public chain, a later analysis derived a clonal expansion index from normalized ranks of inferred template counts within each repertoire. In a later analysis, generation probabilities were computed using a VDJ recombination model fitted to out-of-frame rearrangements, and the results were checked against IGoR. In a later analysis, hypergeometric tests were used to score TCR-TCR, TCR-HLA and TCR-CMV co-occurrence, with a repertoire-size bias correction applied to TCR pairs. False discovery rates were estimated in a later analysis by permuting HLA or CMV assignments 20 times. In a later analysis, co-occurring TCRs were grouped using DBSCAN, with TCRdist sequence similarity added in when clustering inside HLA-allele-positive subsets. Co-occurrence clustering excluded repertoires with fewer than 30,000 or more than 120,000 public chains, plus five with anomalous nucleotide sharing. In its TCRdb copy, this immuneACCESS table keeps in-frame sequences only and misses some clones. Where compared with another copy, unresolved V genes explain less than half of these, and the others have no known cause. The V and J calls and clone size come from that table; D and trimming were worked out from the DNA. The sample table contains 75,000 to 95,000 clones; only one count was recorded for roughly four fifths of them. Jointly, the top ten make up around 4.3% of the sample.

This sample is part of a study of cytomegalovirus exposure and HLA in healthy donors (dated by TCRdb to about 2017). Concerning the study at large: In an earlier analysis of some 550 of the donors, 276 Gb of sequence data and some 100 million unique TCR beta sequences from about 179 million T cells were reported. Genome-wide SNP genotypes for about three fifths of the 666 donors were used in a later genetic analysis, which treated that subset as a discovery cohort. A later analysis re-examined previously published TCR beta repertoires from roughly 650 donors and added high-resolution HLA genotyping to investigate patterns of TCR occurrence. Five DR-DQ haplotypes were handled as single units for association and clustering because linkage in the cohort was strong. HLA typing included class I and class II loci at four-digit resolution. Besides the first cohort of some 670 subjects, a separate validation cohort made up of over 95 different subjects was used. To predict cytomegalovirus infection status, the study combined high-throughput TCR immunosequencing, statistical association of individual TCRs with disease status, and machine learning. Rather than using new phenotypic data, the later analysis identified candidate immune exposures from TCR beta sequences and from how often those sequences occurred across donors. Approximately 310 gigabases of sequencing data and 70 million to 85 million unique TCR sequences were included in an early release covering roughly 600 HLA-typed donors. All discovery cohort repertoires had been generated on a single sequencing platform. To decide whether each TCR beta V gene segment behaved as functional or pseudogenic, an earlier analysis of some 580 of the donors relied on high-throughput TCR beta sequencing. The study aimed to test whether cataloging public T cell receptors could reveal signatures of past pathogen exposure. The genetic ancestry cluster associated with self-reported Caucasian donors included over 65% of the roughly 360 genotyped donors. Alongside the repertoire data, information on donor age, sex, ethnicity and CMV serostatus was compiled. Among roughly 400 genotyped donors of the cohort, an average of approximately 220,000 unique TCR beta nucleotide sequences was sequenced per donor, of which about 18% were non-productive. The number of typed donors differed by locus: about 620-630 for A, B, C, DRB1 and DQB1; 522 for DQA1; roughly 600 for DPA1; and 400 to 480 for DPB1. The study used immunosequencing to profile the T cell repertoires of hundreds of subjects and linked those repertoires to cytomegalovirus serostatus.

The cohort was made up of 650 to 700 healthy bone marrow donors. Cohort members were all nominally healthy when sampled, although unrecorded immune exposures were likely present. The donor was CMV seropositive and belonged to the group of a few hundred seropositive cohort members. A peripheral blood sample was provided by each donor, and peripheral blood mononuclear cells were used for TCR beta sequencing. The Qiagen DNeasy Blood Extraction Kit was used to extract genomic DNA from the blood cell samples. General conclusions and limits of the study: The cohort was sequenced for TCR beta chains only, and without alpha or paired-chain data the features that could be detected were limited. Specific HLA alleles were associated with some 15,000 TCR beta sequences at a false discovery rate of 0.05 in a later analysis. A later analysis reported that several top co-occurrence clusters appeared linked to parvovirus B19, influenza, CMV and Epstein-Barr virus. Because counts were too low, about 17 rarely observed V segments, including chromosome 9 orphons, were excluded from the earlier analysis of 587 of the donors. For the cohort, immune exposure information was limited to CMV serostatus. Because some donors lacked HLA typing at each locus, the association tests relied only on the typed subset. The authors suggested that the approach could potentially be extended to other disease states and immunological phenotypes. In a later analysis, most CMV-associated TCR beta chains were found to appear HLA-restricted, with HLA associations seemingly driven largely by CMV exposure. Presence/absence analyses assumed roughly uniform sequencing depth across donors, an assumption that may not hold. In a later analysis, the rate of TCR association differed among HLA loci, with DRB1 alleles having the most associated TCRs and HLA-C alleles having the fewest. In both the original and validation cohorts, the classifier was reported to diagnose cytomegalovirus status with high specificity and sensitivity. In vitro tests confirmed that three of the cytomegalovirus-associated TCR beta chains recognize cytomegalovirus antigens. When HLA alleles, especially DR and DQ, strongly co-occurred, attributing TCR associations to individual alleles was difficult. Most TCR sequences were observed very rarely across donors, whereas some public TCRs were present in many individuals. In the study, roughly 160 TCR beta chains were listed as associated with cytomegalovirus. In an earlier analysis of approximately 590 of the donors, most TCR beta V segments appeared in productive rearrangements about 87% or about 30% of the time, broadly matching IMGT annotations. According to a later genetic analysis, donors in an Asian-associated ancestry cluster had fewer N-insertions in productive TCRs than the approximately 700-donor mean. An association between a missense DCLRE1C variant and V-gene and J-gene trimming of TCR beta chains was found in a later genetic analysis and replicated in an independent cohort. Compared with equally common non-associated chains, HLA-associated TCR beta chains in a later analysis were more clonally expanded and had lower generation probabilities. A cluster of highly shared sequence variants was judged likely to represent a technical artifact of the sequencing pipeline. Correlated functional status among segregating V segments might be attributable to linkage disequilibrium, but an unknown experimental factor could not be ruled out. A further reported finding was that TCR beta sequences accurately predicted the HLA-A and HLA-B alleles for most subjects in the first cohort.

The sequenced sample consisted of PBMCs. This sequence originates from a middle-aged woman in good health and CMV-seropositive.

The nucleotides are TGTGCCAGCAGTGAATGGCTTCGGGGAGAGCAGCCCCAGCATTTT. Translated, this gives CASSEWLRGEQPQHF. The chain is made from TRBV6-1 and TRBJ1-5; no D gene call is confident. CDR1 and CDR2 are drawn from the germline V gene: MNHNS, SASEGT. Taken from cysteine to phenylalanine, the CDR3 has 15 residues. The DNA shown is the 45-base CDR3, in frame from base 1. Trimming costs V 2 bases and J 7 bases, and their ends lie 15 bases apart.